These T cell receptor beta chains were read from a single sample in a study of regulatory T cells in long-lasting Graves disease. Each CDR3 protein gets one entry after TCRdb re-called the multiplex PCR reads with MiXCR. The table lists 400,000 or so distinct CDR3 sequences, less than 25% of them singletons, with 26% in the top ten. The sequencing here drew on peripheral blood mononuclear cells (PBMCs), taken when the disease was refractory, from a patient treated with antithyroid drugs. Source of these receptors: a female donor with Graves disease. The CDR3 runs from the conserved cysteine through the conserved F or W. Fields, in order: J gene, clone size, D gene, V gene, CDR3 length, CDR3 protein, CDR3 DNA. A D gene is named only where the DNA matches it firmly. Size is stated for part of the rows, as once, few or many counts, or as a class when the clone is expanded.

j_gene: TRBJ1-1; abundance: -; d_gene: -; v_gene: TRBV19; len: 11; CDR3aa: CASSIQDGAFF; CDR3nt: TGTGCCAGTAGTATTCAGGACGGGGCTTTCTTT
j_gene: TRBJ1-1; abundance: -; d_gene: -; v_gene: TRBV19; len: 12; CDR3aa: CATSGLIAEAFF; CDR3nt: TGTGCCACCTCGGGCCTGATAGCTGAAGCTTTCTTT
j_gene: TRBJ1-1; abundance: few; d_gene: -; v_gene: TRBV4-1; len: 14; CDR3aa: CASSQVIGGVKAFF; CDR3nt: TGCGCCAGCAGCCAAGTCATCGGTGGCGTAAAAGCTTTCTTT
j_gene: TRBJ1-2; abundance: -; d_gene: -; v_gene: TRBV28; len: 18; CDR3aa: CASSSPAGRRGEYYGYTF; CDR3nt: TGTGCCAGCAGCTCGCCGGCCGGGCGAAGGGGGGAATACTATGGCTACACCTTC
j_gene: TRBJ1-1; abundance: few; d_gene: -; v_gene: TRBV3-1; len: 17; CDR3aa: CASSQVFAGGRNTEAFF; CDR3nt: TGTGCCAGCAGCCAAGTGTTCGCGGGGGGGAGGAACACTGAAGCTTTCTTT
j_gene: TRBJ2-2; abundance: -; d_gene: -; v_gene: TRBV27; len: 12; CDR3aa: CASRLNTGELFF; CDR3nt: TGTGCCAGTAGATTGAACACCGGGGAGCTGTTTTTT
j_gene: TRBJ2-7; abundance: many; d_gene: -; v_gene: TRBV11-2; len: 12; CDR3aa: CASSLISHEQYF; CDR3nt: TGTGCCAGCAGCTTAATCTCGCACGAGCAGTACTTC
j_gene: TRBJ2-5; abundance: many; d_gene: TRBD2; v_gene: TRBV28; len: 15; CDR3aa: CASSSLAGGMETQYF; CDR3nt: TGTGCCAGCAGTAGCCTAGCGGGAGGGATGGAGACCCAGTACTTC
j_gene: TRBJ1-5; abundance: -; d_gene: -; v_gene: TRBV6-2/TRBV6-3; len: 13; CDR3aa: CASNLGGDQPQHF; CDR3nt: TGTGCCAGCAACCTGGGGGGAGATCAGCCCCAGCATTTT
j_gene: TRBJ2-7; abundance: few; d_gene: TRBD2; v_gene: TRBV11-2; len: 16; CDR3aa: CASSQDKLAGGWEQYF; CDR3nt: TGCGCCAGCAGCCAAGATAAACTAGCGGGAGGCTGGGAGCAGTACTTC
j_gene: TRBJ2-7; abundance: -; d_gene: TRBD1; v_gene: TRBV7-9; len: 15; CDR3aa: CASSSRDRDFYEQYF; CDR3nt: TGTGCCAGCAGCTCCCGGGACAGGGATTTCTACGAGCAGTACTTC
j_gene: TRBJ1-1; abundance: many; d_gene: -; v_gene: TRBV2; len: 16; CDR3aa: CASSDFSSWEGTEAFF; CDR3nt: TGTGCCAGCAGTGACTTTTCCTCTTGGGAAGGGACTGAAGCTTTCTTT
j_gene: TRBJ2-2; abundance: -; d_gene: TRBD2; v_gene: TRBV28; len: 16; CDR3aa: CASGPGLAANTGEPFF; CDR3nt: TGTGCCAGCGGGCCGGGACTAGCGGCGAACACCGGGGAGCCGTTTTTT
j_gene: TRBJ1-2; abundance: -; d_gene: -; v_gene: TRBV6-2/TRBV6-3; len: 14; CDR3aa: CASSDRLGYYGYTF; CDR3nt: TGTGCCAGCAGTGACAGATTGGGCTACTATGGCTACACCTTC
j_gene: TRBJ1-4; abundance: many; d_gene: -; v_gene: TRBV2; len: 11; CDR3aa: CASSEDEKLFF; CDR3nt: TGTGCCAGCAGTGAAGACGAAAAACTGTTTTTT
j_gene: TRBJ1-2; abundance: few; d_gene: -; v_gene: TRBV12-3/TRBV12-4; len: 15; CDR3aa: CASSLAGQSNYGYTF; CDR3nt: TGTGCCAGCAGTTTGGCCGGACAGAGTAACTATGGCTACACCTTC
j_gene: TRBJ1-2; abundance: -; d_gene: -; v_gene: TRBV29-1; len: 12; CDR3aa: CSVSQGLGDYTF; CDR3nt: TGCAGCGTTTCTCAGGGTCTCGGGGACTACACCTTC
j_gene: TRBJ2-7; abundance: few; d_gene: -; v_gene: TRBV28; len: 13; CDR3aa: CASLPADSYEQYF; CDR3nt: TGTGCCAGCCTTCCAGCGGACTCCTACGAGCAGTACTTC
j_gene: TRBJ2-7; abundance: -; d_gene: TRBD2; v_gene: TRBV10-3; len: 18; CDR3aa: CAISESGLADSITYEQYF; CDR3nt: TGTGCCATCAGTGAGTCCGGACTAGCGGACTCCATAACCTACGAGCAGTACTTC